Listed here is a single T cell receptor (beta chain). Antigen: not known. The junction departs from germline at one end; a sequencing error may be responsible. These data originate in a study of cytomegalovirus exposure and HLA in healthy donors. Per germline, CDR1 SSHAT and CDR2 FNYEAQ (reference sequence). CDR3 length equals 13 residues. This PCR relied on a set of 60 Vbeta primers and 13 Jbeta primers. The repertoire was sequenced with immunoSEQ multiplex PCR; TCRdb's copy has only in-frame clones and lacks some. The sample lists approximately 220,000 clones; 65% to 85% were seen once. General study results and limits: Reportedly, fewer N-insertions than the roughly 690-donor mean appeared in an Asian-associated ancestry cluster in a later analysis.

Material for sequencing was PBMCs. The clonotype was recovered from a man aged 25 to 45 in good health and CMV-seronegative. This rearrangement joins TRBV7-7 to TRBJ2-7; D gene uncertain. The J call is doubtful: the DNA matches TRBJ2-1 better. The CDR3 here is CASSLSELGEQFF. In DNA form, the CDR3 reads TGTGCTAGCAGCCTCTCGGAACTTGGGGAGCAGTTCTTC.